Below, 18 T cell receptor beta chains from the same sample are listed, as sequenced in a study of blood T cell repertoires in COVID-19. Only in-frame clones appear in the TCRdb table, and some are missing; sequencing was by immunoSEQ multiplex PCR. The sample consists of approximately 260,000 clones, roughly 86% of them appearing once. The sequenced sample consisted of PBMCs or T cells enriched from blood (not recorded which). Receptors were obtained from a woman in her thirties or forties with acute COVID-19.

This clone was recorded many times. This sequence joins TRBV12-3 or TRBV12-4 and TRBJ1-2; D is possibly TRBD1 (5 bases). V was clipped by 9 bases and J by 8 bases, with 16 bases between them. The length of the CDR3 is 12 residues. The CDR3 coding sequence is TGTGCCAGTCCGGGGGACGTGGGCGGCTACACCTTC. Translation: CASPGDVGGYTF.

In this sample, this clone turned up once. The rearrangement joins TRBV2 to TRBJ2-5; 7 positions agree with TRBD2. Germline assignment: CDR1 SNHLY and CDR2 FYNNEI. CDR3 length: 13 amino acids. With 8 bases clipped from V and 1 base from J, the junction kept 4 bases outside the gene matches. The CDR3 nucleotides read TGTGCCAGCTCGCGGGAGACCCAAGAGACCCAGTACTTC. Translated: CASSRETQETQYF.

Only one count was recorded for this clone. The chain has TRBV11-2 and TRBJ2-1; 14 nucleotides match TRBD2. Germline V gene sequence: CDR1 SGHAT, CDR2 FQNNGV. J lost 1 base, V lost 4 bases, and 3 bases had no gene match. The CDR3 length is 17 residues. The CDR3 DNA is TGTGCCAGCAGCTCCCGACTAGCGGGAGGGTCCTACAATGAGCAGTTCTTC. It translates to CASSSRLAGGSYNEQFF.

The chain has TRBV4-1 and TRBJ1-4; D may be TRBD1 (6 bases). This CDR3 region has 18 residues. Germline CDR1 MGHRA, CDR2 YSYEKL. V was clipped by 0 bases and J by 8 bases, with 22 bases between them. The CDR3 here is CASSQDGKVTGLREKLFF. The CDR3 coding sequence is TGCGCCAGCAGCCAAGATGGGAAGGTAACAGGGCTTCGGGAAAAACTGTTTTTT.

The chain has TRBV7-9 and TRBJ2-1; D may be TRBD2 (5 bases). Germline V gene sequence: CDR1 SEHNR, CDR2 FQNEAQ (reference sequence). CDR3 length: 14 residues. Trimming left V 8 bases short and J 6 bases short, with 17 bases between. The CDR3 coding sequence is TGTGCCAGCCCGACACTTGCGGGTTCCAATGAGCAGTTCTTC. Translation gives CASPTLAGSNEQFF. Using reference TRBV7-9 and TRBJ2-1 for the parts outside the CDR3, the full variable domain is DTGVSQNPRHKITKRGQNVTFRCDPISEHNRLYWYRQTLGQGPEFLTYFQNEAQLEKSRLLSDRFSAERPKGSFSTLEIQRTEQGDSAMYLCASPTLAGSNEQFFGPGTRLTVL.

The chain carries TRBV29-1 and TRBJ2-1; 9 bases are a match to TRBD1. V gave up 0 bases and J gave up 7 bases; unmatched junction bases: 16. Germline V CDR1 and CDR2: SQVTM, ANQGSEA. The length of the CDR3 is 18 residues. The CDR3 sequence: CSVEDELQGASYGNEQFF. CDR3 in DNA: TGCAGCGTTGAAGACGAGTTACAGGGGGCCAGTTATGGGAATGAGCAGTTCTTC.

This clone was recorded once. The chain employs TRBV23-1 and TRBJ2-1; 9 bases are a match to TRBD1. TRBV23-1 is labeled an ORF, and its function is uncertain. Trimming at V came to 3 bases and at J to 2 bases, leaving 5 bases not matched to a gene. CDR3 length equals 16 residues. The CDR3: CASSHWDRVPYNEQFF. CDR3 DNA: TGCGCCAGCAGTCATTGGGACAGGGTGCCCTACAATGAGCAGTTCTTC.

The chain recombines TRBV4-1 with TRBJ2-2; 12 positions agree with TRBD2. With 0 bases clipped from V and 2 bases from J, the junction kept 1 base outside the gene matches. Germline V gives CDR1 MGHRA, CDR2 YSYEKL. The CDR3 runs 17 residues. CDR3 nucleotides: TGCGCCAGCAGCCAAGAGACTAGCGGGAGTAACACCGGGGAGCTGTTTTTT. Its translation: CASSQETSGSNTGELFF.

This chain connects TRBV5-3 to TRBJ2-3; D uncertain. TRBV5-3 is assigned to the ORF class and has an uncertain function. V shed 2 bases and J shed 5 bases, with 18 bases lying between them. The CDR3 sequence is 16 residues long. CDR3 in DNA: TGTGCCAGAAGCTTTCTTGTCTACCATCCGATAGATACGCAGTATTTT. It is translated as CARSFLVYHPIDTQYF.

The chain joins TRBV5-1 to TRBJ1-4; 8 bases are a match to TRBD1. V lost 5 bases and J lost 5; bases outside the gene matches: 11. Looked up from germline, CDR1 is SGHRS and CDR2 is YFSETQ. This CDR3 is 16 amino acids long. The CDR3 loop reads CASSPGAQGANEKLFF. The DNA of the CDR3 is TGCGCCAGCAGTCCGGGGGCGCAGGGGGCCAATGAAAAACTGTTTTTT.

This chain connects TRBV3-1 (or the pseudogene TRBV3-2) to TRBJ2-7; 7 bases are shared with TRBD2. The junction had 9 bases not matched to a gene; V was cut back by 2 bases and J by 2 bases. This CDR3 is 16 amino acids long. Per the germline V gene, CDR1 is LGHDT and CDR2 is YNNKEL (reference sequence). CDR3 protein: CASSQFRREPTYEQYF. For the CDR3, the DNA is TGTGCCAGCAGCCAATTTCGGCGGGAGCCCACCTACGAGCAGTACTTC.

This sequence joins TRBV27 and TRBJ2-7; 7 nucleotides agree with TRBD1. CDR3 size: 16 residues. The germline V gene encodes CDR1 MNHEY and CDR2 SMNVEV (reference sequence). V dropped 3 bases and J dropped 3; count of bases not matched to a gene: 11. The CDR3 DNA is TGTGCCAGCAGTTTCCGACAGGGCCAGTTAGGCTACGAGCAGTACTTC. Residues: CASSFRQGQLGYEQYF.

As DNA, the CDR3 is TGTGCCAGTAGTATGCGGGACAGTCCGAACACCGGGGAGCTGTTTTTT. Amino acids: CASSMRDSPNTGELFF. The chain couples TRBV19 to TRBJ2-2, with D possibly matching TRBD1 (7 bases). This CDR3 spans 16 amino acids. Per germline, CDR1 LNHDA and CDR2 SQIVND (reference sequence). Trimming cost V 3 bases and J 0 bases, with 11 bases left between them. Full variable domain (missing parts from reference TRBV19 and TRBJ2-2): DGGITQSPKYLFRKEGQNVTLSCEQNLNHDAMYWYRQDPGQGLRLIYYSQIVNDFQKGDIAEGYSVSREKKESFPLTVTSAQKNPTAFYLCASSMRDSPNTGELFFGEGSRLTVL.

This clone was seen a single time. CDR3 region: CASSLLASYNEQFF. The CDR3 DNA is TGTGCCAGCAGCTTACTAGCCTCCTACAATGAGCAGTTCTTC. This chain joins TRBV7-9 and TRBJ2-1; possible D gene TRBD2, 5 bases. CDR1 and CDR2 from the germline V gene are SEHNR and FQNEAQ (reference sequence). Trimming took 2 bases from V and 0 from J, leaving 5 bases between them. The CDR3 covers 14 residues. The whole variable domain, remainder taken from reference TRBV7-9 and TRBJ2-1, is DTGVSQNPRHKITKRGQNVTFRCDPISEHNRLYWYRQTLGQGPEFLTYFQNEAQLEKSRLLSDRFSAERPKGSFSTLEIQRTEQGDSAMYLCASSLLASYNEQFFGPGTRLTVL.

This chain uses TRBV25-1 with TRBJ2-2; D may be TRBD1 (6 bases). Trimming removed 10 bases at V and 1 base at J, with 10 bases between. The CDR3 is made up of 13 amino acids. CDR1 and CDR2 from the germline V gene are MGHDK and SYGVNS. The CDR3, as DNA: TGTGCCACAAGACAGGAGAACACCGGGGAGCTGTTTTTT. Its translation is CATRQENTGELFF.

In this sample, this clone turned up a few times. The chain employs TRBV27 and TRBJ1-1; 10 nucleotides match TRBD1. Germline loops: CDR1 MNHEY, CDR2 SMNVEV (reference sequence). The CDR3 is 12 amino acids. J lost 5 bases, V lost 7 bases, and 1 base had no gene match. The CDR3 protein is CASKDRGTEAFF. For the CDR3, the DNA is TGTGCCAGCAAGGACAGGGGGACTGAAGCTTTCTTT.

V gene TRBV11-2 combines with J gene TRBJ1-6; 7 nucleotides match TRBD1. Trimming removed 3 bases from V and 5 bases from J; junction bases left unmatched: 4. The CDR3 runs 15 residues. Germline V CDR1 and CDR2: SGHAT, FQNNGV. The CDR3 is CASSFRDSNNSPLHF. CDR3 sequence (DNA): TGTGCCAGCAGCTTCCGGGACAGTAATAATTCACCCCTCCACTTT. Full variable domain (missing parts from reference TRBV11-2 and TRBJ1-6): EAGVAQSPRYKIIEKRQSVAFWCNPISGHATLYWYQQILGQGPKLLIQFQNNGVVDDSQLPKDRFSAERLKGVDSTLKIQPAKLEDSAVYLCASSFRDSNNSPLHFGNGTRLTVT.

This clone showed up many times. The chain has TRBV6-6 and TRBJ2-5; D is undetermined. The germline V gene has CDR1 MNHNY and CDR2 SVGAGI (reference sequence). The CDR3 sequence is 13 residues long. V was pared by 0 bases and J by 6 bases, with 8 bases between. CDR3 nucleotide sequence: TGTGCCAGCAGTTACTCCGAGGCGCAGACCCAGTACTTC. Its protein product is CASSYSEAQTQYF.